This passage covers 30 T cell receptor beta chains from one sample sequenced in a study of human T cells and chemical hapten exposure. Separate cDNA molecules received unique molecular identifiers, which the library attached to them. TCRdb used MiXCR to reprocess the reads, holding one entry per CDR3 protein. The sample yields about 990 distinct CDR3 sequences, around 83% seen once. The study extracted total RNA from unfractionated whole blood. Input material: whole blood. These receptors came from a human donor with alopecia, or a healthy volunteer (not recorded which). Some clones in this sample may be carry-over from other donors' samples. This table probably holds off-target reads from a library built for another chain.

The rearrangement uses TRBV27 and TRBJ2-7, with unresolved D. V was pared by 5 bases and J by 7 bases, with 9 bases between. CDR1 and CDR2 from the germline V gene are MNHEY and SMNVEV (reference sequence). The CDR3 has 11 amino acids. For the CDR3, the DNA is TGTGCCAGCAGTCCCCCTCGAGAGCAGTACTTC. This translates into CASSPPREQYF.

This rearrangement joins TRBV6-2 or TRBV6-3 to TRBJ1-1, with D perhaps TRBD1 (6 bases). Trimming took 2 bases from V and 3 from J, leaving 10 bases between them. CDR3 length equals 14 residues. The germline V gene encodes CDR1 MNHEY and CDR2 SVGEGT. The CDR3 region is CASSYRQEHTEAFF. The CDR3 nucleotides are TGTGCCAGCAGTTACCGACAGGAGCACACTGAAGCTTTCTTT.

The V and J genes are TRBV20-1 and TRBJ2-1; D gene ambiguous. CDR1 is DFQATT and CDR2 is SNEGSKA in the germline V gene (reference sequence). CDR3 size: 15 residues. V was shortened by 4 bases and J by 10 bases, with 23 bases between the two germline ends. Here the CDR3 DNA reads TGCAGTGCTATTGGGCTGGTTGGACGCTCAAGGGAGCAGTTCTTC. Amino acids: CSAIGLVGRSREQFF.

In nucleotides, the CDR3 is TGTGCCAGCAGCTTAGATACCCGGGACTCCCAAGAGACCCAGTACTTC. Encoded protein: CASSLDTRDSQETQYF. J is TRBJ2-5 and V is TRBV11-2, with D maybe TRBD2 (6 bases). Trimming removed 0 bases from V and 1 base from J, with 12 bases in between. Germline V gene lookup returns CDR1 SGHAT and CDR2 FQNNGV. The CDR3 loop spans 16 amino acids.

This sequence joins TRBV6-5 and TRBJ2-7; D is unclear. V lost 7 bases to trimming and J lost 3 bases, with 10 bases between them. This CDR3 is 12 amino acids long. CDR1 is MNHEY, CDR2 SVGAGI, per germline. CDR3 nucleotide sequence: TGTGCCAGCATAGGGCCACTCTACGAGCAGTACTTC. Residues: CASIGPLYEQYF.

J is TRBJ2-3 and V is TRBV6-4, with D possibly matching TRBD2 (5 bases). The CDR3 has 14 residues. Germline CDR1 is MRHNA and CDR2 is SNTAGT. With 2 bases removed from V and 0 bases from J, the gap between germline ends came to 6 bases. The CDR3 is CASSDGGSTDTQYF. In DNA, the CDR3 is TGTGCCAGCAGTGACGGCGGGAGCACAGATACGCAGTATTTT.

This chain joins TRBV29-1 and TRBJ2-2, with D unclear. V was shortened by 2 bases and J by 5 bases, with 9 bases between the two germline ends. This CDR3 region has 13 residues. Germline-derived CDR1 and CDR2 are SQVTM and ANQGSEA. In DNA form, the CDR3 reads TGCAGCGTTGAATCTGGGCTAACCGGGGAGCTGTTTTTT. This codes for CSVESGLTGELFF.

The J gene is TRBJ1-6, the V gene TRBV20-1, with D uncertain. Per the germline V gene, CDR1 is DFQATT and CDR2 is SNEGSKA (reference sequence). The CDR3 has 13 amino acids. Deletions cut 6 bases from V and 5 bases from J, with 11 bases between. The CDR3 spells CSARTDDNSPLHF. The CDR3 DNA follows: TGCAGTGCCAGGACGGACGATAATTCACCCCTCCACTTT.

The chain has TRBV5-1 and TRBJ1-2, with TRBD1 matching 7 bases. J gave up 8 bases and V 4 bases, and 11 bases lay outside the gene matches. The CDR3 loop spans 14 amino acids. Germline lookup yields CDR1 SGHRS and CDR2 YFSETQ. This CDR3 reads CASSPQQGYEGYTF. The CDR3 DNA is TGCGCCAGCAGCCCACAACAGGGGTACGAGGGCTACACCTTC.

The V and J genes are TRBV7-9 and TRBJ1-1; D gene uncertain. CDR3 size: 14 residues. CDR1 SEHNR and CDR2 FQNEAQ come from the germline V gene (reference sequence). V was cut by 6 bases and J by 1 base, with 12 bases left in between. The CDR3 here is CASRSPHTNTEAFF. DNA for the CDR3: TGTGCCAGCAGGTCACCTCATACGAACACTGAAGCTTTCTTT. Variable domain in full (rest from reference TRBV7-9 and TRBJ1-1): DTGVSQNPRHKITKRGQNVTFRCDPISEHNRLYWYRQTLGQGPEFLTYFQNEAQLEKSRLLSDRFSAERPKGSFSTLEIQRTEQGDSAMYLCASRSPHTNTEAFFGQGTRLTVV.

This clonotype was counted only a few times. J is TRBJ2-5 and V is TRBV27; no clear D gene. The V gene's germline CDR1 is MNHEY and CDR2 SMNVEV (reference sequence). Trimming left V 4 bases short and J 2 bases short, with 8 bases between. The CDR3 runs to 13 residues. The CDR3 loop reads CASSYTAQETQYF. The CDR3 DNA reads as TGTGCCAGCAGTTACACTGCGCAAGAGACCCAGTACTTC.

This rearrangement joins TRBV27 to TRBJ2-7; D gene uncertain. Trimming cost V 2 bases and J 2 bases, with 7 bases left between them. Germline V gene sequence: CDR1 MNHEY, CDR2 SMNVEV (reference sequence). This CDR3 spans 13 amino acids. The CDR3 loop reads CASSLGFAYEQYF. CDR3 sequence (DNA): TGTGCCAGCAGTTTAGGATTCGCCTACGAGCAGTACTTC.

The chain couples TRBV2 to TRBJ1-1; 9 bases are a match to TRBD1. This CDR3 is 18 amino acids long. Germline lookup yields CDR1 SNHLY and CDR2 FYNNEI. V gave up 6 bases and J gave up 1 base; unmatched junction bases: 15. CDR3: CASRTGTGSKEGNTEAFF. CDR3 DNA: TGTGCCAGCAGAACCGGGACAGGGTCTAAAGAGGGGAACACTGAAGCTTTCTTT.

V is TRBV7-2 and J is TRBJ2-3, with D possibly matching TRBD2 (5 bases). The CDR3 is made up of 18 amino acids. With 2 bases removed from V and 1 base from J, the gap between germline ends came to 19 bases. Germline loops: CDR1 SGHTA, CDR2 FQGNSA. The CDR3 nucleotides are TGTGCCAGCAGCTTACCCCCTCGACTAAACGGGGGCACAGATACGCAGTATTTT. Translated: CASSLPPRLNGGTDTQYF.

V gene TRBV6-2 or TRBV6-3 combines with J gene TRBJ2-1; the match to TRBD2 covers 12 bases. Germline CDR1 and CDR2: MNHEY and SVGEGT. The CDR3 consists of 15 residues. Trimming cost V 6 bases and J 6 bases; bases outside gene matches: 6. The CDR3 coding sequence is TGTGCCAGCAGCCGACTAGCGGGAGTCCTCAATGAGCAGTTCTTC. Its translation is CASSRLAGVLNEQFF.

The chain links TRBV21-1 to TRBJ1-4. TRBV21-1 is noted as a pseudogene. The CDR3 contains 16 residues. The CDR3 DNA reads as TGTGCCAGCAGCAAGGGCCCCAGGGAGGCGGATGAAAAACTGTTTTTT. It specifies CASSKGPREADEKLFF.

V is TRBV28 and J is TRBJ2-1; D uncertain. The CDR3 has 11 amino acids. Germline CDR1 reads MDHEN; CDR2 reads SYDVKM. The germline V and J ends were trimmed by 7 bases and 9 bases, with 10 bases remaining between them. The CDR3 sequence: CASTLVGEQFF. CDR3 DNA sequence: TGTGCCAGCACCCTAGTGGGTGAGCAGTTCTTC.

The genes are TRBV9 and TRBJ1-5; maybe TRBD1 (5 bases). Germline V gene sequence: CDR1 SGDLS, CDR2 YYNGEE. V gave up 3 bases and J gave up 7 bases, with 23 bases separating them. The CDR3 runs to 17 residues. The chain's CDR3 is CASSAGSPPPREQPQHF. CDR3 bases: TGTGCCAGCAGCGCCGGCAGCCCACCACCCAGGGAACAGCCCCAGCATTTT.

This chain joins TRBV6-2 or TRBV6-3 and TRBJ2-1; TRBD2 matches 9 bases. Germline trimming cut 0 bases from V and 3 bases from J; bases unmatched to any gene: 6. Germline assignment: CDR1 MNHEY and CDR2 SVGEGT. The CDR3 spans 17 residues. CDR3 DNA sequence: TGTGCCAGCAGTTACTCACCGACTAGCGGTGTCTACAATGAGCAGTTCTTC. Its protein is CASSYSPTSGVYNEQFF.

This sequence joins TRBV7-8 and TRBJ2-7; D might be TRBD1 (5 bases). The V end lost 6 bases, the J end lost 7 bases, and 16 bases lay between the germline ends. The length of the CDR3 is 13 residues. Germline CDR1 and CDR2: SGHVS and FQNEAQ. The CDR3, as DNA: TGTGCCAGCAGACCCCCCTTAAAGGGGGAGCAGTACTTC. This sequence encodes CASRPPLKGEQYF.

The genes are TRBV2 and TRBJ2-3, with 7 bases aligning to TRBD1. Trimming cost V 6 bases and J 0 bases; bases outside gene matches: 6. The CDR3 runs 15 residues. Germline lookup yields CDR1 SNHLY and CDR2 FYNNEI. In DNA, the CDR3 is TGTGCCAGCAGGAGGGACAGACCTAGCACAGATACGCAGTATTTT. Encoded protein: CASRRDRPSTDTQYF.

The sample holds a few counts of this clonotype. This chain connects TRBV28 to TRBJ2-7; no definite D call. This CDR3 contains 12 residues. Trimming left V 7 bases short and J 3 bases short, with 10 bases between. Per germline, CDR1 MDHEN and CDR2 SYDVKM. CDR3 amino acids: CASISGIYEQYF. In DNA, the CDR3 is TGTGCCAGCATATCCGGTATCTACGAGCAGTACTTC.

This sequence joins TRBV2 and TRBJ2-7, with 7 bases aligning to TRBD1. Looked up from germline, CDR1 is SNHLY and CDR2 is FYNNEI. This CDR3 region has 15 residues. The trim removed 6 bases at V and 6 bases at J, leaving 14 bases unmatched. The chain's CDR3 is CASSARDRVVGEQYF. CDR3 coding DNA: TGTGCCAGCAGCGCCCGAGACAGGGTAGTAGGCGAGCAGTACTTC.

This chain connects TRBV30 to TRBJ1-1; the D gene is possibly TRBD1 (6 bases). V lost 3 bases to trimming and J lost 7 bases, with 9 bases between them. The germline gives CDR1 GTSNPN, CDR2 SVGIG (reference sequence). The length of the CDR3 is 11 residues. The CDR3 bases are TGTGCCTGGAGGAACAGGGATGAAGCTTTCTTT. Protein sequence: CAWRNRDEAFF.

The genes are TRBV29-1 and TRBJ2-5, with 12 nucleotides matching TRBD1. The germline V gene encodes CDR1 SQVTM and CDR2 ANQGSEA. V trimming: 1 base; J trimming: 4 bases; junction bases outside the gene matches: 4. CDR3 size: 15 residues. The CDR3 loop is CSVEGDRGRGETQYF. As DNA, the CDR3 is TGCAGCGTTGAAGGGGACAGGGGGCGTGGAGAGACCCAGTACTTC.

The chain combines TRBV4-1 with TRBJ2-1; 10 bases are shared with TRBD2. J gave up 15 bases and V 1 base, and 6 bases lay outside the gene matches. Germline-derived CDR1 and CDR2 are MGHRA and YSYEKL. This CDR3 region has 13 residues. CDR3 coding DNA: TGCGCCAGCAGCCAAGGGCGACTAGCGGGCGTGTTCTTC. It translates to CASSQGRLAGVFF.

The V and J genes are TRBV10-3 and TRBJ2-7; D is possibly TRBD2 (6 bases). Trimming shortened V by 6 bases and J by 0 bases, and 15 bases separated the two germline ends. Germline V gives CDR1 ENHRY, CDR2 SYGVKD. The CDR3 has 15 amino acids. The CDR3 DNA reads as TGTGCCATCAGAGCCGGGACTCGAAGCTCCTACGAGCAGTACTTC. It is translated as CAIRAGTRSSYEQYF.

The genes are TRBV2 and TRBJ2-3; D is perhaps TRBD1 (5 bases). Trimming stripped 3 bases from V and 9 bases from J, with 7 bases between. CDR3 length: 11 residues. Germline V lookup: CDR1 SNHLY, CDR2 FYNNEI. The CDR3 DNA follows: TGTGCCAGCAGTGAGACAGCGACGCAGTATTTT. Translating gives CASSETATQYF. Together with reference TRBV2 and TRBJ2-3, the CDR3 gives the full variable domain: EPEVTQTPSHQVTQMGQEVILRCVPISNHLYFYWYRQILGQKVEFLVSFYNNEISEKSEIFDDQFSVERPDGSNFTLKIRSTKLEDSAMYFCASSETATQYFGPGTRLTVL.

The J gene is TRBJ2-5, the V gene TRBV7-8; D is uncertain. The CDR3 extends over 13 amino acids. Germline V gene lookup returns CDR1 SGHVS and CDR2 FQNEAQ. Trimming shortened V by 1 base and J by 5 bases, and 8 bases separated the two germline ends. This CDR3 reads CASSLEAWETQYF. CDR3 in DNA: TGTGCCAGCAGCTTAGAAGCGTGGGAGACCCAGTACTTC.

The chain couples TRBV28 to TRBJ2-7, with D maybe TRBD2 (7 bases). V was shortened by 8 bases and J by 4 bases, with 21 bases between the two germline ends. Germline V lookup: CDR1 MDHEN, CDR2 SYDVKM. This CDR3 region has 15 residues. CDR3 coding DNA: TGTGCCAGCGCCACTTGGGGGGGCGCTCAATACGAGCAGTACTTC. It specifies CASATWGGAQYEQYF.